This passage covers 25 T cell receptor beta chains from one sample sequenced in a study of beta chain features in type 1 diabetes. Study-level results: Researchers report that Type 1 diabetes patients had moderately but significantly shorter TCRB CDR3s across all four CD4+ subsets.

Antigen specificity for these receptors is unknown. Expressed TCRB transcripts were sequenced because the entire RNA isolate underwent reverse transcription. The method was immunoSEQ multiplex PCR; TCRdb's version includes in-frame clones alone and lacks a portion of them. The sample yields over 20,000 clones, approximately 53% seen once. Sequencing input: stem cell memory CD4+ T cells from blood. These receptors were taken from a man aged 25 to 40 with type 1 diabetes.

The CDR3, as DNA: TGTGCCACCCAAAGGGGCTCGAGCACTGAAGCTTTCTTT. Its protein product is CATQRGSSTEAFF. The J gene is TRBJ1-1, the V gene TRBV6-5; D possibly corresponds to TRBD1 (5 bases). Germline V CDR1 and CDR2: MNHEY, SVGAGI. This CDR3 region has 13 residues. Trimming stripped 10 bases from V and 4 bases from J, with 16 bases between.

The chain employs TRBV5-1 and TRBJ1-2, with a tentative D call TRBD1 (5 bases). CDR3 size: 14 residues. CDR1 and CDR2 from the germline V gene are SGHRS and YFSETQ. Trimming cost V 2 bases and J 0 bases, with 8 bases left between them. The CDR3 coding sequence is TGCGCCAGCAGCTTCGCGACAGCTAACTATGGCTACACCTTC. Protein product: CASSFATANYGYTF. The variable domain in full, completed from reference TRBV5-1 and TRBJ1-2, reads KAGVTQTPRYLIKTRGQQVTLSCSPISGHRSVSWYQQTPGQGLQFLFEYFSETQRNKGNFPGRFSGRQFSNSRSEMNVSTLELGDSALYLCASSFATANYGYTFGSGTRLTVV.

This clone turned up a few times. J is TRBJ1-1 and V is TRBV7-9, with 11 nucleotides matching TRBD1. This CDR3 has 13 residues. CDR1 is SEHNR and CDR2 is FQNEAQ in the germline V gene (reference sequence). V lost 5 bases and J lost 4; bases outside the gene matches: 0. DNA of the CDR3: TGTGCCAGCAGCGGGACAGGGGGCACTGAAGCTTTCTTT. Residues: CASSGTGGTEAFF.

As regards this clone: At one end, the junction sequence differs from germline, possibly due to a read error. In nucleotides, the CDR3 is TGTGCCAGTAGTTTAGATAACAGGGATCTTGGCTACACCTTC. It is translated as CASSLDNRDLGYTF. V gene TRBV19 combines with J gene TRBJ1-2, with D possibly matching TRBD1 (6 bases). Germline V CDR1 and CDR2: LNHDA, SQIVND (reference sequence). CDR3 length equals 14 residues.

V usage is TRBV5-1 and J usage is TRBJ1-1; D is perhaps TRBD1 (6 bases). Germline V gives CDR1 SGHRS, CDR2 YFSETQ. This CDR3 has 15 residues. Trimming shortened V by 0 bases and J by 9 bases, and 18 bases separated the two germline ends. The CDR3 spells CASSLEGEMGLKAFF. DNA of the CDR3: TGCGCCAGCAGCTTGGAGGGGGAAATGGGCCTTAAAGCTTTCTTT.

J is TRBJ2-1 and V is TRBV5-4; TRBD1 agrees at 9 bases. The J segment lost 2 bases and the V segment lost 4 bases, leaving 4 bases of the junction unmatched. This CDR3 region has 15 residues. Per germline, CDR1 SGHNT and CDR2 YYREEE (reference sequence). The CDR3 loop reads CASSRGTGTYNEQFF. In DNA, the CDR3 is TGTGCCAGCAGCCGCGGGACAGGGACCTACAATGAGCAGTTCTTC.

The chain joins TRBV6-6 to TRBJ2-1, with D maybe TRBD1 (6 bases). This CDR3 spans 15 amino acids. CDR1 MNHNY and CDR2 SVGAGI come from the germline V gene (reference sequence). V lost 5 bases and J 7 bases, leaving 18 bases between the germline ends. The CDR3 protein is CASSPYRVSLNEQFF. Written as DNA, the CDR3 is TGTGCCAGCAGTCCCTACAGGGTATCCTTAAATGAGCAGTTCTTC.

CDR3 loop: CASSVALGREKNIQYF. In nucleotides, the CDR3 is TGTGCCAGCAGCGTAGCTCTGGGGAGGGAGAAAAACATTCAGTACTTC. The rearrangement uses TRBV9 and TRBJ2-4; 7 nucleotides match TRBD2. J was trimmed by 4 bases and V by 0 bases; bases with no gene match: 7. Germline CDR1 is SGDLS and CDR2 is YYNGEE. The CDR3 runs 16 residues.

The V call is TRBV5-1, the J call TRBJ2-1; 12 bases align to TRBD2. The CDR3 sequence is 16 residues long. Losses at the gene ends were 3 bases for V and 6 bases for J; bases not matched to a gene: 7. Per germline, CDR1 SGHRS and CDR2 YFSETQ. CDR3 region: CASSSSSSGRANEQFF. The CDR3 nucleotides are TGCGCCAGCAGCTCGTCGTCTAGCGGGAGGGCCAATGAGCAGTTCTTC.

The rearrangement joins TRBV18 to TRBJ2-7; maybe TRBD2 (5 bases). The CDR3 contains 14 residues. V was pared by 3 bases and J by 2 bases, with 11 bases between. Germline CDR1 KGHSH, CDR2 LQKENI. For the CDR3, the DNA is TGTGCCAGCTCACCCCCTGCGGGCACCTACGAGCAGTACTTC. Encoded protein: CASSPPAGTYEQYF.

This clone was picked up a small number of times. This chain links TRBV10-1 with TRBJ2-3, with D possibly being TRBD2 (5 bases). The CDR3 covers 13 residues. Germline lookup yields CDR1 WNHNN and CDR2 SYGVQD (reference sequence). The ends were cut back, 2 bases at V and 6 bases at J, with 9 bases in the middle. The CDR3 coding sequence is TGCGCCAGCAGTGAGATCGCGGGCGATACGCAGTATTTT. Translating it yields CASSEIAGDTQYF.

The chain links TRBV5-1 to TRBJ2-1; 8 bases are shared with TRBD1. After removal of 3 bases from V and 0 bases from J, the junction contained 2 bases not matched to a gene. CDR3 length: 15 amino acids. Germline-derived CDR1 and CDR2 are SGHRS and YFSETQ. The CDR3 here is CASSSTGGSYNEQFF. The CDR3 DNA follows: TGCGCCAGCAGCTCTACAGGGGGCTCCTACAATGAGCAGTTCTTC.

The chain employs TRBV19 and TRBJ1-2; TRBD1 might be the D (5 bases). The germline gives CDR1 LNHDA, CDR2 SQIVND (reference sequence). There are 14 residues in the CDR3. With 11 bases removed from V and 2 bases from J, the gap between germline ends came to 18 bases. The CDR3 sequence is CASTKRDGNYGYTF. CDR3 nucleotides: TGTGCCTCGACCAAGCGGGACGGCAACTATGGCTACACCTTC. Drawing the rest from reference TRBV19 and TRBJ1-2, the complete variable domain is DGGITQSPKYLFRKEGQNVTLSCEQNLNHDAMYWYRQDPGQGLRLIYYSQIVNDFQKGDIAEGYSVSREKKESFPLTVTSAQKNPTAFYLCASTKRDGNYGYTFGSGTRLTVV.

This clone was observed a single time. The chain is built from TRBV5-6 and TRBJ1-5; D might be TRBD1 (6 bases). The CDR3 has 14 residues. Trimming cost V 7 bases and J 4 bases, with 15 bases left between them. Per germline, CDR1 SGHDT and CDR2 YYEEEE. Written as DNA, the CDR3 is TGTGCCAGCTCTTGGGGGCAGGGTAATCAGCCCCAGCATTTT. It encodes CASSWGQGNQPQHF.

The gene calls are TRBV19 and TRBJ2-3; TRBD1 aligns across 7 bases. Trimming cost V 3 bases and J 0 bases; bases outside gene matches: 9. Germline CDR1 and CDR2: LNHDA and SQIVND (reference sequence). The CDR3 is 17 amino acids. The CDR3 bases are TGTGCCAGTAGTATCATTCCTTTACAGGGGAGCACAGATACGCAGTATTTT. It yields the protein CASSIIPLQGSTDTQYF.

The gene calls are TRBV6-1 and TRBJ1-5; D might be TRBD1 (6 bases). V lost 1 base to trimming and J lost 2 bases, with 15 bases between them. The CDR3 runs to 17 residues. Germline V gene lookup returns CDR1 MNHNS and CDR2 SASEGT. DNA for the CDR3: TGTGCCAGCAGTGAAGTAGGCAGGGGATTGGGCAATCAGCCCCAGCATTTT. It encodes CASSEVGRGLGNQPQHF.

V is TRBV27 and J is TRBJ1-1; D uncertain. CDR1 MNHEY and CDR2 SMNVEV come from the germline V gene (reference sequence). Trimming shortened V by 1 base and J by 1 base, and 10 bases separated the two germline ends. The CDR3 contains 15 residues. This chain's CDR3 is CASSLLSEWNTEAFF. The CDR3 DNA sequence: TGTGCCAGCAGTTTATTAAGCGAGTGGAACACTGAAGCTTTCTTT.

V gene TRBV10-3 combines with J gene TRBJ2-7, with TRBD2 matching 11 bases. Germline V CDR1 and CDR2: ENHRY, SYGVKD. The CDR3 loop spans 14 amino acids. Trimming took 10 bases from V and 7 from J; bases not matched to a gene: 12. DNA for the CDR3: TGTGCCACCAGGACACTAGCGGGGGTCAGGGAGCAGTACTTC. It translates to CATRTLAGVREQYF.

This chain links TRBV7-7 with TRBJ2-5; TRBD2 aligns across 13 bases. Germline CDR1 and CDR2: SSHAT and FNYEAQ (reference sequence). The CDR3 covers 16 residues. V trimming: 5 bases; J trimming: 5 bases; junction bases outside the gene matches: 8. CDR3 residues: CASSPGTSGMGETQYF. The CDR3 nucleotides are TGTGCCAGCAGCCCCGGGACTAGCGGGATGGGGGAGACCCAGTACTTC.

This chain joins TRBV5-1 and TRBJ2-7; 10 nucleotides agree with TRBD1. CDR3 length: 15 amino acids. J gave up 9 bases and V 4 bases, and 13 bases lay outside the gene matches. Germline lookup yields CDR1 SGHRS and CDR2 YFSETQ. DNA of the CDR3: TGCGCCAGCAGCCTCCGGGGGACAGGGGACCGTGTGCAGTACTTC. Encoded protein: CASSLRGTGDRVQYF.

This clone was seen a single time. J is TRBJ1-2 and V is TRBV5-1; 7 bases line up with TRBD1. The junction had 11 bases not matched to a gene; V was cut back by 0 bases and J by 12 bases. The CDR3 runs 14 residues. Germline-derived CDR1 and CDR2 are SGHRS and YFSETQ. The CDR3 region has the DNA TGCGCCAGCAGCTTGGGTGGGACAGACTTCTTCCACACCTTC. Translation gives CASSLGGTDFFHTF.

CDR3 in amino acids: CAWSKNRGGQPQHF. DNA of the CDR3: TGTGCCTGGAGTAAAAACAGGGGCGGTCAGCCCCAGCATTTT. This sequence joins TRBV30 and TRBJ1-5, with 7 bases lining up with TRBD1. J lost 6 bases, V lost 2 bases, and 7 bases had no gene match. Per the germline V gene, CDR1 is GTSNPN and CDR2 is SVGIG (reference sequence). The CDR3 runs to 14 residues.

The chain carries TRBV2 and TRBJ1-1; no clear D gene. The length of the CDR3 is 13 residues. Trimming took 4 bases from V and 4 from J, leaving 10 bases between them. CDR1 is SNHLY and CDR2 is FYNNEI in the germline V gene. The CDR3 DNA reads TGTGCCAGCAGTGGGAGGGCGAGCACTGAAGCTTTCTTT. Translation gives CASSGRASTEAFF.

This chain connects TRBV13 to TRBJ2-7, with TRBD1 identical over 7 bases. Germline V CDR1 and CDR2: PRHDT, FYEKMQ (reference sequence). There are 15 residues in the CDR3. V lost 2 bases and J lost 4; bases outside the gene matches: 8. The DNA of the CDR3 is TGTGCCAGCAGCTTAAGCACAGGGGTTAGGTACGAGCAGTACTTC. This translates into CASSLSTGVRYEQYF.

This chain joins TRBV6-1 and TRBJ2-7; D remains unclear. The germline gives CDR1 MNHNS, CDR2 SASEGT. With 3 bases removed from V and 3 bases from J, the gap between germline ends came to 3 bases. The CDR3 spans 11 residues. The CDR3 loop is CASSESYEQYF. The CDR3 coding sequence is TGTGCCAGCAGTGAGAGCTACGAGCAGTACTTC.